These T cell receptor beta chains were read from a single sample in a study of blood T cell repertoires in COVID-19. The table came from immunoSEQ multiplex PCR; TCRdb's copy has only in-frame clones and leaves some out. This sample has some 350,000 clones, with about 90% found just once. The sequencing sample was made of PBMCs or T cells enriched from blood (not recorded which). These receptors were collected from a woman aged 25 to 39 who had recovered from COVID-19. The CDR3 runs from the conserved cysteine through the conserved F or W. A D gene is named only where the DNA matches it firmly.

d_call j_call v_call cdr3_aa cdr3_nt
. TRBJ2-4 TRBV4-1 CASSVLPGLLQNIQYF TGCGCCAGCAGCGTTCTTCCGGGACTGCTCCAAAACATTCAGTACTTC
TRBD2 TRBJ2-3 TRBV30 CAWSMFGSGGAGTQYF TGTGCCTGGAGTATGTTCGGTAGCGGGGGGGCCGGTACGCAGTATTTT
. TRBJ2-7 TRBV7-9 CASSPAYEQYF TGTGCCAGCAGCCCAGCCTACGAGCAGTACTTC
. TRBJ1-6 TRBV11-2 CASSPAPWGGNSPLHF TGTGCCAGCAGCCCAGCCCCGTGGGGGGGGAATTCACCCCTCCACTTT
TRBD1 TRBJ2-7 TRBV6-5 CASSRGQGVYEQYF TGTGCCAGCAGTCGCGGACAGGGGGTTTACGAGCAGTACTTC
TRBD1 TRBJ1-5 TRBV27 CASSGTGQSNQPQHF TGTGCCAGCAGCGGGACAGGGCAATCCAATCAGCCCCAGCATTTT
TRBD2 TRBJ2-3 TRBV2 CASSDSASGVSDTQYF TGTGCCAGCAGTGATTCGGCTAGCGGTGTATCGGATACGCAGTATTTT
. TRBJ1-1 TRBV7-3 CASSQGGGTEAFF TGTGCCAGCAGCCAGGGAGGCGGGACTGAAGCTTTCTTT
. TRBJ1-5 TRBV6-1 CASSESGSSVGQPQHF TGTGCCAGCAGTGAAAGTGGGAGCAGCGTAGGACAGCCCCAGCATTTT
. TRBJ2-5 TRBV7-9 CASSLVRDQETQYF TGTGCCAGCAGCTTAGTGCGGGACCAAGAGACCCAGTACTTC
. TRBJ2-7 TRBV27 CASSFSSGESYEQYF TGTGCCAGCAGTTTTTCGAGCGGAGAATCCTACGAGCAGTACTTC
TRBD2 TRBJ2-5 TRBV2 CASSESGGAGETQYF TGTGCCAGCAGTGAAAGCGGGGGGGCCGGAGAGACCCAGTACTTC
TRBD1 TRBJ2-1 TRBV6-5 CASSYGQGDYNEQFF TGTGCCAGCAGTTACGGACAGGGGGATTACAATGAGCAGTTCTTC
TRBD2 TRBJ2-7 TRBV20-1 CSAIAGEQYF TGCAGTGCCATAGCGGGTGAGCAGTACTTC
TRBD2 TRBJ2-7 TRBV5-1 CASRSLAGEHYEQYF TGCGCCAGCAGATCACTAGCGGGAGAGCATTACGAGCAGTACTTC